The 18 T cell receptor beta chains below come from one sample, sequenced in a study of blood T cell repertoires in COVID-19. Here immunoSEQ multiplex PCR was the method, and the copy in TCRdb shows in-frame clones only, minus some. The table records about 96,000 clones, about 81% of them present only once. Sequencing input: peripheral blood. The receptors come from a woman aged 55-70 years with acute or convalescent COVID-19.

This clone appeared a few times. The V gene is TRBV2, the J gene TRBJ1-4; no clear D. V lost 5 bases to trimming and J lost 8 bases, with 18 bases between them. The germline CDR1 and CDR2 sequences are SNHLY and FYNNEI. CDR3 length: 15 residues. CDR3 region: CASSYAWVGEEKLFF. The CDR3 nucleotides read TGTGCCAGCAGTTATGCCTGGGTAGGAGAGGAAAAACTGTTTTTT.

The gene calls are TRBV4-2 and TRBJ1-3, with 7 nucleotides matching TRBD1. Germline assignment: CDR1 LGHNA and CDR2 YNFKEQ. The CDR3 length is 14 residues. The junction had 4 bases not matched to a gene; V was cut back by 4 bases and J by 4 bases. CDR3 DNA sequence: TGTGCCAGCAGCCCAGCGACAGGGGGAAACACCATATATTTT. Translation gives CASSPATGGNTIYF.

In its sample, this clone was seen once. V usage is TRBV15 and J usage is TRBJ2-7, with TRBD1 matching 8 bases. Germline-derived CDR1 and CDR2 are LNHNV and YYDKDF (reference sequence). The CDR3 covers 16 residues. After removal of 0 bases from V and 2 bases from J, the junction contained 6 bases not matched to a gene. CDR3 nucleotide sequence: TGTGCCACCAGCAGAGATTTGCAGGGGGCCACCTACGAGCAGTACTTC. It yields the protein CATSRDLQGATYEQYF.

In DNA, the CDR3 is TGTGCCAGTCGGACGTGGAGGGAAGACACTGAAGCTTTCTTT. Protein: CASRTWREDTEAFF. The J gene is TRBJ1-1, the V gene TRBV6-5; D call uncertain. This CDR3 comprises 14 residues. The germline V gene has CDR1 MNHEY and CDR2 SVGAGI. V was pared by 9 bases and J by 3 bases, with 17 bases between.

The table lists this clone with a few counts. J is TRBJ1-5 and V is TRBV7-2, with D perhaps matching TRBD1 (5 bases). Trimming shortened V by 0 bases and J by 5 bases, and 11 bases separated the two germline ends. The CDR3 is made up of 15 amino acids. Per germline, CDR1 SGHTA and CDR2 FQGNSA. The CDR3, as DNA: TGTGCCAGCAGCTTAGCCCAGGGAATGGATCAGCCCCAGCATTTT. Residues: CASSLAQGMDQPQHF.

The gene calls are TRBV10-3 and TRBJ1-1; D is possibly TRBD1 (5 bases). V shed 2 bases and J shed 1 base, with 17 bases lying between them. The germline CDR1 and CDR2 sequences are ENHRY and SYGVKD. This CDR3 comprises 17 residues. The CDR3 spells CAISERDRTFQNTEAFF. In DNA, the CDR3 is TGTGCCATCAGTGAGCGCGACCGGACATTCCAGAACACTGAAGCTTTCTTT.

The J gene is TRBJ1-1, the V gene TRBV20-1; D gene uncertain. There are 11 residues in the CDR3. V gave up 1 base and J gave up 2 bases, with 2 bases separating them. Germline CDR1 is DFQATT and CDR2 is SNEGSKA (reference sequence). CDR3: CSARANTEAFF. The CDR3 DNA reads as TGCAGTGCTAGAGCTAACACTGAAGCTTTCTTT.

This clone was recorded only once. This chain joins TRBV12-5 and TRBJ2-5; tentative D call: TRBD1 (6 bases). V shed 2 bases and J shed 2 bases, with 9 bases lying between them. The CDR3 is 14 residues long. Germline V gives CDR1 LGHNT, CDR2 FRNRAP. The CDR3, as DNA: TGTGCTAGTGGTTTGACGGGACAACAAGAGACCCAGTACTTC. As protein: CASGLTGQQETQYF.

This clone was detected only once. The rearrangement uses TRBV11-1 and TRBJ2-5; tentatively, D is TRBD1 (6 bases). CDR1 is SGHAT, CDR2 FQDESV, per germline (reference sequence). Trimming cost V 5 bases and J 5 bases, with 15 bases left between them. This CDR3 has 14 amino acids. The CDR3 bases are TGTGCCAGCAGCCTTCAACAGGGATTGGAGACCCAGTACTTC. Translated: CASSLQQGLETQYF.

This clone was observed a few times. This chain uses TRBV24-1 with TRBJ1-5; 7 bases map to TRBD1. V lost 10 bases to trimming and J lost 2 bases; unmatched junction nucleotides: 1. CDR3 length equals 12 residues. Germline V gene data show CDR1 as KGHDR and CDR2 as SFDVKD. CDR3 DNA sequence: TGTGCCACTCAGGGGGGCAATCAGCCCCAGCATTTT. It yields the protein CATQGGNQPQHF.

The J gene is TRBJ1-5, the V gene TRBV6-2 or TRBV6-3; the D is unclear. Looked up from germline, CDR1 is MNHEY and CDR2 is SVGEGT. Trimming removed 7 bases at V and 5 bases at J, with 15 bases between. There are 14 residues in the CDR3. The CDR3 nucleotides are TGTGCCAGCACCCCCAGTGGGCGTTATCAGCCCCAGCATTTT. Its translation is CASTPSGRYQPQHF.

The V call is TRBV28, the J call TRBJ2-7; 8 bases agree with TRBD1. The CDR3 extends over 14 amino acids. Per germline, CDR1 MDHEN and CDR2 SYDVKM. With 7 bases clipped from V and 0 bases from J, the junction kept 5 bases outside the gene matches. CDR3 bases: TGTGCCAGCATCACAGGGGGGAACTCCTACGAGCAGTACTTC. Translation gives CASITGGNSYEQYF.

Regarding this clone: The germline gene is not matched at one end of the junction; a read error may be the cause. The rearrangement uses TRBV5-6 and TRBJ2-7, with TRBD2 matching 7 bases. Germline CDR1 and CDR2: SGHDT and YYEEEE. The CDR3 has 14 residues. The CDR3 is CASSLRGWGTTRVF. In nucleotides, the CDR3 is TGTGCCAGCAGCTTGCGCGGTTGGGGGACTACTAGGGTATTC.

This chain uses TRBV7-2 with TRBJ1-2; 7 bases match TRBD1. The CDR3 extends over 15 amino acids. Germline values: CDR1 SGHTA, CDR2 FQGNSA. Trimming cost V 3 bases and J 4 bases; bases outside gene matches: 8. The CDR3 DNA follows: TGTGCCAGCAGCTTGGAGGGGGCCCCTAGCTATGGCTACACCTTC. Its protein product is CASSLEGAPSYGYTF.

V is TRBV12-3 or TRBV12-4 and J is TRBJ2-7; D possibly corresponds to TRBD2 (7 bases). The CDR3 contains 13 residues. Trimming removed 7 bases from V and 2 bases from J, with 12 bases in between. CDR3 protein: CASKAGATYEQYF. CDR3 DNA sequence: TGTGCCAGCAAGGCGGGGGCCACCTACGAGCAGTACTTC.

V and J are TRBV5-6 and TRBJ1-1; the D is unclear. CDR3 size: 15 residues. CDR1 and CDR2 from the germline V gene are SGHDT and YYEEEE. With 4 bases removed from V and 2 bases from J, the gap between germline ends came to 15 bases. The CDR3 nucleotides are TGTGCCAGCAGCAGGAGGTTATGGGTCAACACTGAAGCTTTCTTT. Translating gives CASSRRLWVNTEAFF.

The table lists this clone with a count of one. CDR3: CASSNRGAGLSNEQFF. CDR3 sequence (DNA): TGTGCCAGCAGCAATCGGGGGGCAGGCTTGAGCAATGAGCAGTTCTTC. This chain joins TRBV14 and TRBJ2-1; D possibly corresponds to TRBD2 (7 bases). CDR1 is SGHDN and CDR2 is FVKESK in the germline V gene. The V gene lost 5 bases and the J gene lost 6 bases, with 20 bases spanning the gap. The CDR3 is made up of 16 amino acids.

The V gene is TRBV5-1, the J gene TRBJ2-1; the match to TRBD2 covers 10 bases. J was trimmed by 3 bases and V by 3 bases; bases with no gene match: 3. CDR3 size: 15 residues. Germline-derived CDR1 and CDR2 are SGHRS and YFSETQ. The CDR3 sequence is CASSSSGGDYNEQFF. CDR3 nucleotides: TGCGCCAGCAGCTCCAGCGGGGGGGACTACAATGAGCAGTTCTTC.